The 19 T cell receptor beta chains presented below share a single source sample, sequenced in a study of vaccination and CD4 T cells after COVID-19. Treatment defined: 10-day PBMC culture with coronavirus spike peptide pools or control peptides (ViraFEST assay). These receptors lack a known antigen. Cultured CD4+ T-cell DNA underwent Oncomine TCR Beta short-read sequencing. In TCRdb, the PCR reads were re-called with MiXCR into one record per CDR3 protein. The sample contains about 4,000 distinct CDR3 sequences, 43% of which appear only once. Material: CD4+ T cells from blood, cultured in vitro. The receptors derive from a human donor who had recovered from COVID-19.

V gene TRBV20-1 combines with J gene TRBJ2-1; D is undetermined. The CDR3 totals 14 residues. Germline loops: CDR1 DFQATT, CDR2 SNEGSKA (reference sequence). Between the trimmed V and J ends, which lost 1 base and 0 bases, there was a span of 7 bases. The CDR3 region is CSARAQNSYNEQFF. Written as DNA, the CDR3 is TGCAGTGCTAGAGCACAAAACTCCTACAATGAGCAGTTCTTC.

The chain couples TRBV5-4 to TRBJ2-5; D possibly matches TRBD1 or TRBD2 (5 bases each). CDR1 is SGHNT, CDR2 YYREEE, per germline (reference sequence). The ends were cut back, 1 base at V and 1 base at J, with 8 bases in the middle. This CDR3 is built from 14 residues. This CDR3 is CASSLRGFQETQYF. The CDR3 coding sequence is TGTGCCAGCAGCTTGCGGGGCTTCCAAGAGACCCAGTACTTC.

A few counts support this clonotype. The chain recombines TRBV10-3 with TRBJ1-2; TRBD1 agrees at 7 bases. This CDR3 spans 14 amino acids. Per germline, CDR1 ENHRY and CDR2 SYGVKD. With 7 bases clipped from V and 2 bases from J, the junction kept 7 bases outside the gene matches. The CDR3 region has the DNA TGTGCCATCATGGGGACAGATTCCAACTATGGCTACACCTTC. It specifies CAIMGTDSNYGYTF.

J is TRBJ2-3 and V is TRBV6-2 or TRBV6-3; 9 bases line up with TRBD2. Germline CDR1 and CDR2: MNHEY and SVGEGT. The V and J ends lost 0 bases and 4 bases, in that order; junction bases with no gene match: 8. The CDR3 is made up of 17 amino acids. In DNA form, the CDR3 reads TGTGCCAGCAGTTACTCGATGGCACTAGCGGGTGCAGATACGCAGTATTTT. Translation gives CASSYSMALAGADTQYF.

V gene TRBV20-1 combines with J gene TRBJ2-5; tentative D call: TRBD2 (6 bases). V lost 6 bases to trimming and J lost 5 bases, with 16 bases between them. This CDR3 is built from 13 residues. Looked up from germline, CDR1 is DFQATT and CDR2 is SNEGSKA (reference sequence). The CDR3 DNA is TGCAGTGCGATCACACCGGGGGTGGAGACCCAGTACTTC. Protein product: CSAITPGVETQYF.

The rearrangement joins TRBV11-2 to TRBJ1-1; D is unresolved. The CDR3 is 13 residues long. Germline V gene sequence: CDR1 SGHAT, CDR2 FQNNGV. V was shortened by 7 bases and J by 1 base, with 10 bases between the two germline ends. CDR3 protein: CASNRAGNTEAFF. For the CDR3, the DNA is TGTGCCAGCAACCGGGCAGGGAACACTGAAGCTTTCTTT.

On this clonotype itself: The junction departs from the called germline gene at one end, perhaps through a read error. The rearrangement links TRBV5-1 to TRBJ2-1, with 9 bases fitting TRBD1. CDR1 SGHRS and CDR2 YFSETQ come from the germline V gene. This CDR3 has 15 residues. CDR3 amino acids: CANSPQGQGHNEQFF. Written as DNA, the CDR3 is TGCGCCAACAGCCCACAGGGACAGGGACACAATGAGCAGTTCTTC.

The rearrangement links TRBV12-3 or TRBV12-4 to TRBJ2-5, with a weak D call TRBD2 (5 bases). This CDR3 is 14 amino acids long. Trimming cost V 2 bases and J 3 bases, with 10 bases left between them. The chain's CDR3 is CASSLRGREETQYF. The DNA of the CDR3 is TGTGCCAGCAGTTTACGAGGGAGAGAAGAGACCCAGTACTTC.

This rearrangement joins TRBV5-1 to TRBJ2-3; TRBD1 matches 7 bases. The length of the CDR3 is 13 residues. V shed 7 bases, J shed 3 bases, and the junction held 5 bases outside the gene matches. Germline CDR1 is SGHRS and CDR2 is YFSETQ. The CDR3 protein is CASGQERTDTQYF. DNA for the CDR3: TGCGCCAGCGGACAGGAGAGAACAGATACGCAGTATTTT. The full variable domain, completed using reference TRBV5-1 and TRBJ2-3, is KAGVTQTPRYLIKTRGQQVTLSCSPISGHRSVSWYQQTPGQGLQFLFEYFSETQRNKGNFPGRFSGRQFSNSRSEMNVSTLELGDSALYLCASGQERTDTQYFGPGTRLTVL.

This chain connects TRBV7-8 to TRBJ1-1; D gene ambiguous. The CDR3 is 14 residues long. Germline values: CDR1 SGHVS, CDR2 FQNEAQ. V lost 6 bases and J lost 0, with 11 bases in between. The CDR3 is CASRSITLNTEAFF. The CDR3 region has the DNA TGTGCCAGCAGAAGTATAACGCTGAACACTGAAGCTTTCTTT.

The chain has TRBV20-1 and TRBJ2-1; no reliable D call. Between the trimmed V and J ends, which lost 8 bases and 7 bases, there was a span of 21 bases. Germline V gene lookup returns CDR1 DFQATT and CDR2 SNEGSKA (reference sequence). The CDR3 has 14 residues. CDR3 in DNA: TGCAGTTCCCCTCATTTGAAGAATTCAAATGAGCAGTTCTTC. Amino acids: CSSPHLKNSNEQFF.

This chain uses TRBV6-1 with TRBJ1-2, with 7 bases matching TRBD1. CDR1 and CDR2 (germline): MNHNS, SASEGT. V dropped 7 bases and J dropped 7; count of bases not matched to a gene: 9. This CDR3 is 13 amino acids long. This CDR3 reads CASKKTGIGGYTF. The CDR3 DNA reads as TGTGCCAGCAAAAAGACAGGGATTGGTGGCTACACCTTC.

The V and J genes are TRBV20-1 and TRBJ2-2; D gene ambiguous. V lost 3 bases, J lost 6 bases, and 14 bases lay in between. Germline V gene data show CDR1 as DFQATT and CDR2 as SNEGSKA (reference sequence). CDR3 length: 14 residues. CDR3 loop: CSASPGRLSGELFF. The CDR3 DNA sequence: TGCAGTGCTAGCCCAGGTCGGTTGTCCGGGGAGCTGTTTTTT.

This rearrangement joins TRBV6-1 to TRBJ1-6; TRBD1 is a possible D gene (6 bases). Germline CDR1 reads MNHNS; CDR2 reads SASEGT. CDR3 length equals 12 residues. V lost 6 bases to trimming and J lost 9 bases, with 9 bases between them. CDR3 nucleotide sequence: TGTGCCAGCAGGAACAGGGTTTCACCCCTCCACTTT. Translated, it gives CASRNRVSPLHF.

The J gene is TRBJ1-2, the V gene TRBV7-6, with 9 bases identical to TRBD1. The CDR3 is 13 residues long. After removal of 5 bases from V and 8 bases from J, the junction contained 6 bases not matched to a gene. Germline CDR1 reads SGHVS; CDR2 reads FNYEAQ. For the CDR3, the DNA is TGTGCCAGCAGCCAGGACAGGGGAGCGGGCTACACCTTC. Its protein is CASSQDRGAGYTF.

The rearrangement uses TRBV5-4 and TRBJ1-2; D is ambiguous. The germline V gene encodes CDR1 SGHNT and CDR2 YYREEE (reference sequence). The ends were cut back, 0 bases at V and 8 bases at J, with 17 bases in the middle. The length of the CDR3 is 15 residues. CDR3 DNA sequence: TGTGCCAGCAGCTTGGACCGCCAAAATCGGCGGGGCTACACCTTC. Translating gives CASSLDRQNRRGYTF.

Only a few counts were recorded for this clonotype. The V call is TRBV20-1, the J call TRBJ1-3; perhaps TRBD1 as D (6 bases). The ends were cut back, 6 bases at V and 2 bases at J, with 20 bases in the middle. This CDR3 is built from 16 residues. CDR1 DFQATT and CDR2 SNEGSKA come from the germline V gene (reference sequence). The CDR3 bases are TGCAGTGCAGTGGACAGTCTAAGCAGCGCTGGAAACACCATATATTTT. Amino acids: CSAVDSLSSAGNTIYF.

This chain connects TRBV7-2 to TRBJ2-2, with D possibly being TRBD1 (6 bases). Germline V gene data show CDR1 as SGHTA and CDR2 as FQGNSA. The CDR3 runs 16 residues. V lost 5 bases and J 1 base, leaving 14 bases between the germline ends. The CDR3 DNA is TGTGCCAGCAGCCCAACAGGGCCTCTGAACACCGGGGAGCTGTTTTTT. Translating it yields CASSPTGPLNTGELFF.

The J gene is TRBJ1-4, the V gene TRBV7-3; weak D call: TRBD1 (5 bases). The CDR3 totals 13 residues. V lost 5 bases and J 8 bases, leaving 12 bases between the germline ends. CDR1 is SGHTA and CDR2 is FQGTGA in the germline V gene. CDR3 region: CASSPGAGEKLFF. The CDR3 DNA reads as TGTGCCAGCAGCCCCGGCGCAGGGGAAAAACTGTTTTTT.